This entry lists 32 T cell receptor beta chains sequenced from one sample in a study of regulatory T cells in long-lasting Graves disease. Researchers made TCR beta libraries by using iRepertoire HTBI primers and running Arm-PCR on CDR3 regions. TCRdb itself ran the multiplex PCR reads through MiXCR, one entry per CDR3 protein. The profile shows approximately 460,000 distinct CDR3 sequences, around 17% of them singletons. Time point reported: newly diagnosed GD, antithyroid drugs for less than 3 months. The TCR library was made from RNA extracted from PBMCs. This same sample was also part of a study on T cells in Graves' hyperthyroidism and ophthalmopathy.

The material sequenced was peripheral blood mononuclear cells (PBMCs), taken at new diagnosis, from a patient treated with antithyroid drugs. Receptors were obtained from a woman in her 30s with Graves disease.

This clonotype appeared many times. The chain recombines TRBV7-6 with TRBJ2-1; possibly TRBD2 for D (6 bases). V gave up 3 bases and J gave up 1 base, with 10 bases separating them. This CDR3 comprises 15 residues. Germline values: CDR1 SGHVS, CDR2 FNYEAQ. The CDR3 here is CASSLGGRSYNEQFF. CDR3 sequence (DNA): TGTGCCAGCAGCTTGGGTGGGAGGTCCTACAATGAGCAGTTCTTC.

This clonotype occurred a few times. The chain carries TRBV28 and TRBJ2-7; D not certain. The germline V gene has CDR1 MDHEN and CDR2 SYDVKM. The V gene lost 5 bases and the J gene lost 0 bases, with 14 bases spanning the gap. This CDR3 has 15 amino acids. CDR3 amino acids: CASSPLGQPSYEQYF. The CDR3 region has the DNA TGTGCCAGCAGTCCCCTCGGGCAGCCCTCCTACGAGCAGTACTTC.

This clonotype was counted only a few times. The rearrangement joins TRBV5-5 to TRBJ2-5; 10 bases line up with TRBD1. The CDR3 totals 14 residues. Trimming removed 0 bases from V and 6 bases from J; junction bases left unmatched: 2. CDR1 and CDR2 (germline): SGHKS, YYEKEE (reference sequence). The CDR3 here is CASSLGGQGQTQYF. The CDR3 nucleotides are TGTGCCAGCAGCTTGGGGGGACAGGGGCAGACCCAGTACTTC.

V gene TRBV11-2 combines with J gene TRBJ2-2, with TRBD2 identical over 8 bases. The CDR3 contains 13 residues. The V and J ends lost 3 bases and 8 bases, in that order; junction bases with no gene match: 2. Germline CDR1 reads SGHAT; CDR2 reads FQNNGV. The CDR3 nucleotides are TGTGCCAGCAGCTTCAGCGGGAGTGGGGAGCTGTTTTTT. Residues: CASSFSGSGELFF.

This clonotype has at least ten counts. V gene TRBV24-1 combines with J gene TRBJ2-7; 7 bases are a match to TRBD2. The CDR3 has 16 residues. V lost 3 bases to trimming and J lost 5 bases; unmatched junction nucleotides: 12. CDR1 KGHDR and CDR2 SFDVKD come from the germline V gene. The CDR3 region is CATSDPVAAGVDEQYF. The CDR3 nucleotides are TGTGCCACCAGTGATCCCGTAGCGGCGGGAGTCGACGAGCAGTACTTC.

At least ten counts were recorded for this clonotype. CDR3 nucleotides: TGTGCCAGCAGTCAGGCGGGAGCCGGAGGGAGGGAGCAGTACTTC. It yields the protein CASSQAGAGGREQYF. This chain joins TRBV28 and TRBJ2-7, with 7 bases aligning to TRBD2. Germline V gene lookup returns CDR1 MDHEN and CDR2 SYDVKM. This CDR3 comprises 15 residues. V dropped 5 bases and J dropped 7; count of bases not matched to a gene: 14.

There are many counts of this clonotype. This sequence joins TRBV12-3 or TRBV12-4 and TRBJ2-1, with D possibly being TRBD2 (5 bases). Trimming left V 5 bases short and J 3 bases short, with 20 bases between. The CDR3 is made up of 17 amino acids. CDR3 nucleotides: TGTGCCAGCAGTCCTAACTCCTTCGGAGGAAACTACAATGAGCAGTTCTTC. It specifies CASSPNSFGGNYNEQFF.

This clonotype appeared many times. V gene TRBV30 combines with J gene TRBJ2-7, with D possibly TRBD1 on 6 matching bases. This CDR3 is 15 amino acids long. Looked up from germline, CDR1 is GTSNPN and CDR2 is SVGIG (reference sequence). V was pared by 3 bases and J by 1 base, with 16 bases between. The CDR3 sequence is CAWRVDRHPSYEQYF. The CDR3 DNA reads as TGTGCCTGGAGGGTCGACAGGCACCCTTCCTACGAGCAGTACTTC. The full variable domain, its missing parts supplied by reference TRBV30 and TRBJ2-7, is SQTIHQWPATLVQPVGSPLSLECTVEGTSNPNLYWYRQAAGRGLQLLFYSVGIGQISSEVPQNLSASRPQDRQFILSSKKLLLSDSGFYLCAWRVDRHPSYEQYFGPGTRLTVT.

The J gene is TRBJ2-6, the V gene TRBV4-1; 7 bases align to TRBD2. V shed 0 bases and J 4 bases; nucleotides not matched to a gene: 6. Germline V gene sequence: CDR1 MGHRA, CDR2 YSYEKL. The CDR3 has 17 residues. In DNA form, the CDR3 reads TGCGCCAGCAGCCAAGATCTGGGAGGGCCCGGGGCCAACGTCCTGACTTTC. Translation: CASSQDLGGPGANVLTF.

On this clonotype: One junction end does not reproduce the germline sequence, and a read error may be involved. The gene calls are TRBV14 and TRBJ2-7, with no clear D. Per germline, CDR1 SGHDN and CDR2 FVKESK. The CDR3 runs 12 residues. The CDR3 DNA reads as TGTGCCGGCAGCCAAAGCTCCTACGAGCAGTACTTC. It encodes CAGSQSSYEQYF.

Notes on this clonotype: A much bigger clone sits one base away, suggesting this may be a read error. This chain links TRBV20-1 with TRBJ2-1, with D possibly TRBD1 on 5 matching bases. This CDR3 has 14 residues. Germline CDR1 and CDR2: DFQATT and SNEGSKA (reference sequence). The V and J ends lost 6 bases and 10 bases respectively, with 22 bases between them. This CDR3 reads CSANADTSSYEQFF. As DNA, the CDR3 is TGCAGTGCCAACGCGGACACAAGCTCCTACGAGCAGTTCTTC.

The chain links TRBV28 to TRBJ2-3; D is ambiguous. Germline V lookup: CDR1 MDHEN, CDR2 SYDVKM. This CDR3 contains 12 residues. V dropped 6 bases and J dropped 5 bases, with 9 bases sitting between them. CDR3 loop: CASSIWKDTQYF. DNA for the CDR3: TGTGCCAGCAGCATCTGGAAAGATACGCAGTATTTT.

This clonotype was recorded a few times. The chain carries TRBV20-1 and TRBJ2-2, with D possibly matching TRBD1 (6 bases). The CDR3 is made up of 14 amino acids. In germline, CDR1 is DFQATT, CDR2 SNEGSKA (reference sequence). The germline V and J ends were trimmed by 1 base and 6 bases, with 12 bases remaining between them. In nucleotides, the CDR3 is TGCAGTGCTAGAGTGACGAGGGGGTCCGGGGAGCTGTTTTTT. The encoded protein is CSARVTRGSGELFF.

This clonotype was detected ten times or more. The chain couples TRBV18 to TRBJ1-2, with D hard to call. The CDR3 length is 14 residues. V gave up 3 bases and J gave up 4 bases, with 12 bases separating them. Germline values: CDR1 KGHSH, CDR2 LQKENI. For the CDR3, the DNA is TGTGCCAGCTCACCCTCCGGACCTAGCTATGGCTACACCTTC. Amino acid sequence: CASSPSGPSYGYTF.

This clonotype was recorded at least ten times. Here the CDR3 DNA reads TGTGCCAGCAGCGTAGCTTCAGATTCCCAGCAGTTCTTC. This encodes CASSVASDSQQFF. This chain joins TRBV9 and TRBJ2-1, with unresolved D. This CDR3 spans 13 amino acids. CDR1 SGDLS and CDR2 YYNGEE come from the germline V gene. The V gene lost 0 bases and the J gene lost 11 bases, with 12 bases spanning the gap.

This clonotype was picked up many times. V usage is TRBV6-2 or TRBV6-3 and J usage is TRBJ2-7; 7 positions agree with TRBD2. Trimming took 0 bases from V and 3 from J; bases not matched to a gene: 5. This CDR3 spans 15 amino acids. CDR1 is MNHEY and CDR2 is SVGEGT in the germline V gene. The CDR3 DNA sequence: TGTGCCAGCAGTTACTCGATCGGACTAGGCTACGAGCAGTACTTC. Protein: CASSYSIGLGYEQYF.

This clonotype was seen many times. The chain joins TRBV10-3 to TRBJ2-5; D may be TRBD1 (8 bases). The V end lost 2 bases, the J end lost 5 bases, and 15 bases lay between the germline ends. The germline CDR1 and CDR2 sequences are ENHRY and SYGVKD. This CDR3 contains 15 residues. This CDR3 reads CAISEGQGGLETQYF. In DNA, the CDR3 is TGTGCCATCAGTGAGGGACAGGGAGGGTTGGAGACCCAGTACTTC.

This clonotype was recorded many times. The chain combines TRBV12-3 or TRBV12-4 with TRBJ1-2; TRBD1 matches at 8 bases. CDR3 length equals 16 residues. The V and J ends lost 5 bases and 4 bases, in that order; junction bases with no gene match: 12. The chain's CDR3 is CASSSGFQGAIYGYTF. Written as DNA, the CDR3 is TGTGCCAGCAGTAGCGGATTTCAGGGGGCTATCTATGGCTACACCTTC.

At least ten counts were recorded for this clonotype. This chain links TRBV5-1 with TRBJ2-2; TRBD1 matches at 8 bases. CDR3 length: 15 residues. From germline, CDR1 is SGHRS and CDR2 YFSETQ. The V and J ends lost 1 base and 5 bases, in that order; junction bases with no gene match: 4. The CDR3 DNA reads TGCGCCAGCAGCTTGTTGACAGGGGAAACCGGGGAGCTGTTTTTT. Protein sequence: CASSLLTGETGELFF.

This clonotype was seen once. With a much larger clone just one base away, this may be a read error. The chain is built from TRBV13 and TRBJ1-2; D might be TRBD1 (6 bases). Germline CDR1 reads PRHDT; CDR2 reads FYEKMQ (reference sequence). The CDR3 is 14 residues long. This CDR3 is CASSYGGGADGFTF. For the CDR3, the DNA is TGTGCCAGCAGCTATGGAGGGGGGGCCGATGGCTTCACCTTC.

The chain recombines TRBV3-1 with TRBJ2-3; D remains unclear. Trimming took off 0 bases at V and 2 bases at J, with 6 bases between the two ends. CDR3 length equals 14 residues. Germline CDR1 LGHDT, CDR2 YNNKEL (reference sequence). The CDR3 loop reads CASSQESYTDTQYF. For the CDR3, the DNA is TGTGCCAGCAGCCAAGAAAGTTACACAGATACGCAGTATTTT.

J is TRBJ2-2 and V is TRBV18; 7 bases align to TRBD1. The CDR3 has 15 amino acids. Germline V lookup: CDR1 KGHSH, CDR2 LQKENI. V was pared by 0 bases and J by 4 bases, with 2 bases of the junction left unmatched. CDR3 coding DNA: TGTGCCAGCTCACCACCCTACAGGGGCACCGGGGAGCTGTTTTTT. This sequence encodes CASSPPYRGTGELFF.

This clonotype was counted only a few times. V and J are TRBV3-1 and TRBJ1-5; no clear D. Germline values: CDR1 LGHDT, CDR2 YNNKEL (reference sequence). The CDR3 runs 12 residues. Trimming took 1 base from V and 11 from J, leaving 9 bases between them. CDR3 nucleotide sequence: TGTGCCAGCAGCCAAGGAGCGGGTTCCCAGCATTTT. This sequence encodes CASSQGAGSQHF.

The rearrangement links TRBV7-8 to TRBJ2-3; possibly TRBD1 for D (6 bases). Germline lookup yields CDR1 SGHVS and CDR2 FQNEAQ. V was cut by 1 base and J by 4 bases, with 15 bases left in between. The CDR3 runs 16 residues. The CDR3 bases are TGTGCCAGCAGCTTAGGTGGGACATACACGGCAGATACGCAGTATTTT. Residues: CASSLGGTYTADTQYF.

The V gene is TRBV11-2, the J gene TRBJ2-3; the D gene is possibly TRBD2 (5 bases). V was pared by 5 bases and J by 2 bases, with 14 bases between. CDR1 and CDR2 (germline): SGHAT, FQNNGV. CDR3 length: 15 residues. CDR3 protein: CASSPRSGNTDTQYF. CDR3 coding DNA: TGTGCCAGCAGCCCCCGGTCGGGGAACACAGATACGCAGTATTTT.

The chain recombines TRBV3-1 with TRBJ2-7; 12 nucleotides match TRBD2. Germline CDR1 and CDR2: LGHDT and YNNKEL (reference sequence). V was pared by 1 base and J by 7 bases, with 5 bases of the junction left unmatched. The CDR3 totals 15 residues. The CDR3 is CASSQGLAGVVEQYF. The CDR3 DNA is TGTGCCAGCAGCCAAGGACTAGCGGGAGTTGTTGAGCAGTACTTC.

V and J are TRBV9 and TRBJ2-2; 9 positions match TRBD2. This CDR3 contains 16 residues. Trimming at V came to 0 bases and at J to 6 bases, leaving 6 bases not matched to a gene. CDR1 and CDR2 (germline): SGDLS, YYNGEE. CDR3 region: CASSVGAGLASGELFF. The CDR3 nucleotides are TGTGCCAGCAGCGTAGGGGCGGGACTAGCATCCGGGGAGCTGTTTTTT.

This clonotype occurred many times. CDR3 in DNA: TGTGCCAGCAGGAGGACCCGCGGGAGAATGACCGGGGAGCTGTTTTTT. It is translated as CASRRTRGRMTGELFF. The rearrangement links TRBV11-2 to TRBJ2-2, with 7 bases that match TRBD2. The CDR3 spans 16 residues. V shed 6 bases and J 5 bases; nucleotides not matched to a gene: 12. CDR1 is SGHAT, CDR2 FQNNGV, per germline.

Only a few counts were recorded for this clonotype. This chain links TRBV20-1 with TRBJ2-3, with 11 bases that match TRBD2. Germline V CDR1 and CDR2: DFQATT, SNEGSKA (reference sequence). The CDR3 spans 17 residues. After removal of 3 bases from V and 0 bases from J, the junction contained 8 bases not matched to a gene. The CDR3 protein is CSARPSGGWVSTDTQYF. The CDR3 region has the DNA TGCAGTGCTAGGCCTAGCGGGGGGTGGGTTAGCACAGATACGCAGTATTTT.

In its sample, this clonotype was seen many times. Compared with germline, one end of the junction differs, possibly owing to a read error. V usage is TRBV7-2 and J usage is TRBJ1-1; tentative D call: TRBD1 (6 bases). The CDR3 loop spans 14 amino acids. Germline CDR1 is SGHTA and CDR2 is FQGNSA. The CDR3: CASSQDQGHTEAFF. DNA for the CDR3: TGCGCCAGCAGCCAAGACCAGGGGCACACTGAAGCTTTCTTT.

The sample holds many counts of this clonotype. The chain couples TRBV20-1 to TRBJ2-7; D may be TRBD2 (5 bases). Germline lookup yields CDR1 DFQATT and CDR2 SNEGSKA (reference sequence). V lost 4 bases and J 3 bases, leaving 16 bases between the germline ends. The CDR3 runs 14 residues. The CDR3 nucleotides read TGCAGTGCTACCGCGACTACCCGCTACTACGAGCAGTACTTC. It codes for CSATATTRYYEQYF.

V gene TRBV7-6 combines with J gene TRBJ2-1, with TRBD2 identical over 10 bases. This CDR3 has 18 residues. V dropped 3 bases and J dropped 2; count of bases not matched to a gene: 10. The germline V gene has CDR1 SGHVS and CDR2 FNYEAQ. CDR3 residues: CASSFTLLAGETYNEQFF. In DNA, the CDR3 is TGTGCCAGCAGCTTTACACTTCTAGCGGGAGAAACCTACAATGAGCAGTTCTTC.